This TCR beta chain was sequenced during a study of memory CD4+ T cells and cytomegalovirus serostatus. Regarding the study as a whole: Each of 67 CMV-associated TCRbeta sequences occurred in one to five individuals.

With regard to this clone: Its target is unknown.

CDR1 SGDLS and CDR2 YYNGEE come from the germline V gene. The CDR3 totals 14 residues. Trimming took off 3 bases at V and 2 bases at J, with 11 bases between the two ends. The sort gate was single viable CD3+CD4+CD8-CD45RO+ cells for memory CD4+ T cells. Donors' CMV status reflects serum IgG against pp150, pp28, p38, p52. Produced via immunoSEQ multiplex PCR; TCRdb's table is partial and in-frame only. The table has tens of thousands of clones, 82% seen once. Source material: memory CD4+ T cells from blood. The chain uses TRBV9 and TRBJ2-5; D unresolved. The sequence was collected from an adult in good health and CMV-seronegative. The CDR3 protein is CASSAGGPQETQYF. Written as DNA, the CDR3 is TGTGCCAGCAGCGCTGGCGGACCACAAGAGACCCAGTACTTC.